The 20 T cell receptor beta chains below were found in one sample sequenced in a study of blood T cell repertoires in COVID-19. Clones were read by immunoSEQ multiplex PCR, and TCRdb kept only the in-frame ones, dropping some. The sample contains around 480,000 clones, approximately 90% of which appear only once. Sample: PBMCs or T cells enriched from blood (not recorded which). These receptors all stem from a woman between 18 and 30 years old who had recovered from COVID-19.

In this sample, this clone turned up a few times. CDR3 DNA sequence: TGTGCCACCAGCAGAGATAGGGAGGATAAAGCTTTCTTT. This codes for CATSRDREDKAFF. V usage is TRBV15 and J usage is TRBJ1-1; no clear D gene. Germline CDR1 LNHNV, CDR2 YYDKDF (reference sequence). The V and J ends lost 0 bases and 9 bases respectively, with 11 bases between them. The CDR3 contains 13 residues.

The chain joins TRBV2 to TRBJ2-5; a possible D gene is TRBD2 (6 bases). Germline V lookup: CDR1 SNHLY, CDR2 FYNNEI. V lost 6 bases and J 5 bases, leaving 13 bases between the germline ends. The CDR3 is 13 residues long. The CDR3 is CASREGYGETQYF. CDR3 in DNA: TGTGCCAGCAGGGAGGGCTATGGGGAGACCCAGTACTTC.

V is TRBV7-2 and J is TRBJ1-1; TRBD1 matches at 9 bases. Germline loops: CDR1 SGHTA, CDR2 FQGNSA. This CDR3 has 17 amino acids. Trimming cost V 1 base and J 5 bases; bases outside gene matches: 11. The CDR3 DNA reads TGTGCCAGCAGCTTAGAAGGACAGGGGCGGAGACGGACTGAAGCTTTCTTT. Its protein is CASSLEGQGRRRTEAFF.

This sequence joins TRBV6-5 and TRBJ1-2; no clear D. V shed 0 bases and J shed 2 bases, with 7 bases lying between them. This CDR3 spans 14 amino acids. Germline V gives CDR1 MNHEY, CDR2 SVGAGI. The CDR3 spells CASSYSSGNYGYTF. For the CDR3, the DNA is TGTGCCAGCAGTTACTCGTCCGGGAACTATGGCTACACCTTC.

The V call is TRBV5-1, the J call TRBJ1-1; maybe TRBD1 (6 bases). V was shortened by 1 base and J by 3 bases, with 19 bases between the two germline ends. The germline V gene has CDR1 SGHRS and CDR2 YFSETQ. The CDR3 length is 17 residues. The CDR3 is CASSLSRQVPLDTEAFF. CDR3 nucleotide sequence: TGCGCCAGCAGCTTGAGTAGACAGGTCCCCTTGGACACTGAAGCTTTCTTT.

The gene calls are TRBV5-1 and TRBJ2-1; 11 bases agree with TRBD1. V was pared by 5 bases and J by 6 bases, with 10 bases of the junction left unmatched. Germline V CDR1 and CDR2: SGHRS, YFSETQ. This CDR3 comprises 16 residues. CDR3: CASSLNPGQGGNEQFF. In nucleotides, the CDR3 is TGCGCCAGCAGTTTGAACCCGGGACAGGGGGGCAATGAGCAGTTCTTC. Using reference TRBV5-1 and TRBJ2-1 for the parts outside the CDR3, the full variable domain is KAGVTQTPRYLIKTRGQQVTLSCSPISGHRSVSWYQQTPGQGLQFLFEYFSETQRNKGNFPGRFSGRQFSNSRSEMNVSTLELGDSALYLCASSLNPGQGGNEQFFGPGTRLTVL.

The chain employs TRBV30 and TRBJ1-1, with D maybe TRBD1 (6 bases). The germline V gene encodes CDR1 GTSNPN and CDR2 SVGIG (reference sequence). CDR3 length: 13 residues. Trimming took 2 bases from V and 7 from J, leaving 14 bases between them. CDR3 residues: CAWSMGTQSEAFF. CDR3 nucleotides: TGTGCCTGGAGTATGGGGACACAAAGTGAAGCTTTCTTT.

The chain combines TRBV19 with TRBJ2-7; 7 nucleotides line up with TRBD1. V was pared by 5 bases and J by 2 bases, with 6 bases of the junction left unmatched. CDR3 length equals 14 residues. The germline CDR1 and CDR2 sequences are LNHDA and SQIVND (reference sequence). The CDR3 nucleotides read TGTGCCAGTAGTGACCGGGACAGCACCTACGAGCAGTACTTC. Its protein product is CASSDRDSTYEQYF.

The chain combines TRBV3-1 (or the pseudogene TRBV3-2) with TRBJ1-2; D not resolved. The CDR3 runs to 14 residues. Germline V gene sequence: CDR1 LGHDT, CDR2 YNNKEL (reference sequence). V dropped 1 base and J dropped 4 bases, with 10 bases sitting between them. CDR3 sequence reads: CASSQGPASYGYTF. As DNA, the CDR3 is TGTGCCAGCAGCCAAGGTCCAGCTAGCTATGGCTACACCTTC.

The rearrangement links TRBV5-1 to TRBJ1-5; 8 bases match TRBD1. The CDR3 has 15 residues. V trimming: 4 bases; J trimming: 3 bases; junction bases outside the gene matches: 6. Germline V gene data show CDR1 as SGHRS and CDR2 as YFSETQ. CDR3 loop: CASSPGTGFNQPQHF. The CDR3 DNA follows: TGCGCCAGCAGCCCGGGGACAGGATTCAATCAGCCCCAGCATTTT.

This chain joins TRBV2 and TRBJ2-3; no reliable D call. Germline V gives CDR1 SNHLY, CDR2 FYNNEI. This CDR3 has 15 amino acids. With 1 base removed from V and 6 bases from J, the gap between germline ends came to 14 bases. This CDR3 is CASSEGPPGWDTQYF. CDR3 nucleotide sequence: TGTGCCAGCAGTGAAGGTCCGCCCGGGTGGGATACGCAGTATTTT.

The chain uses TRBV4-2 and TRBJ1-4, with D possibly matching TRBD1 (6 bases). Trimming left V 4 bases short and J 4 bases short, with 13 bases between. The CDR3 is 15 residues long. Looked up from germline, CDR1 is LGHNA and CDR2 is YNFKEQ. This CDR3 reads CASSPQGPHNEKLFF. The CDR3, as DNA: TGTGCCAGCAGCCCCCAGGGGCCCCATAATGAAAAACTGTTTTTT.

The chain recombines TRBV5-1 with TRBJ2-7; 7 bases line up with TRBD1. CDR3 length equals 14 residues. V shed 4 bases and J 3 bases; nucleotides not matched to a gene: 7. Germline V gives CDR1 SGHRS, CDR2 YFSETQ. CDR3 amino acids: CASSPRDRYYEQYF. As DNA, the CDR3 is TGCGCCAGCAGCCCCCGGGACAGATACTACGAGCAGTACTTC.

The table lists this clone with a count of one. The chain has TRBV4-1 and TRBJ2-7; TRBD1 is a possible D gene (6 bases). CDR3 length: 16 amino acids. Germline assignment: CDR1 MGHRA and CDR2 YSYEKL. Between the trimmed V and J ends, which lost 0 bases and 2 bases, there was a span of 14 bases. CDR3 nucleotides: TGCGCCAGCAGCCAAGACCGCGAAGAGGGGGCCTACGAGCAGTACTTC. Protein product: CASSQDREEGAYEQYF.

The chain joins TRBV3-1 (or the pseudogene TRBV3-2) to TRBJ2-1, with D maybe TRBD2 (7 bases). CDR1 and CDR2 (germline): LGHDT, YNNKEL (reference sequence). The CDR3 is 15 amino acids. The V and J ends lost 1 base and 9 bases respectively, with 16 bases between them. The CDR3, as DNA: TGTGCCAGCAGCCAAGGAGTGGGGGGGCGTTCTGAGCAGTTCTTC. Amino acid sequence: CASSQGVGGRSEQFF.

The chain is built from TRBV7-9 and TRBJ2-1; 12 bases match TRBD2. Per the germline V gene, CDR1 is SEHNR and CDR2 is FQNEAQ (reference sequence). This CDR3 region has 15 residues. The V gene end was trimmed by 3 bases and the J gene end by 4 bases; junction bases not matched to a gene: 1. CDR3 nucleotides: TGTGCCAGCAGCTTGGGACTAGCGGGTTACAATGAGCAGTTCTTC. Protein product: CASSLGLAGYNEQFF. Full variable domain (outside the CDR3, taken from reference TRBV7-9 and TRBJ2-1): DTGVSQNPRHKITKRGQNVTFRCDPISEHNRLYWYRQTLGQGPEFLTYFQNEAQLEKSRLLSDRFSAERPKGSFSTLEIQRTEQGDSAMYLCASSLGLAGYNEQFFGPGTRLTVL.

The rearrangement joins TRBV12-3 or TRBV12-4 to TRBJ2-3, with 8 positions matching TRBD1. Trimming removed 5 bases from V and 6 bases from J; junction bases left unmatched: 4. The length of the CDR3 is 13 residues. CDR3 nucleotides: TGTGCCAGCAGTGCGACAGGGGCGGATACGCAGTATTTT. Protein sequence: CASSATGADTQYF.

Remarks on this clone: Other DNA sequences in this specimen translate into the identical CDR3. This chain links TRBV4-1 with TRBJ2-5; D gene uncertain. CDR3 length: 13 residues. CDR1 is MGHRA, CDR2 YSYEKL, per germline. V was trimmed by 3 bases and J by 5 bases, leaving 10 bases between them. CDR3 loop: CASSQFTGETQYF. The CDR3 DNA reads TGCGCCAGCAGCCAGTTTACGGGTGAGACCCAGTACTTC.

The genes are TRBV18 and TRBJ2-4; D is perhaps TRBD1 (6 bases). The length of the CDR3 is 15 residues. Germline CDR1 reads KGHSH; CDR2 reads LQKENI. The germline V and J ends were trimmed by 6 bases and 5 bases, with 17 bases remaining between them. The CDR3 DNA reads TGTGCCAGCTCGCTAAACAGGGTTGGAGAAAACATTCAGTACTTC. This gives the protein CASSLNRVGENIQYF.

This sequence joins TRBV2 and TRBJ2-7; D is perhaps TRBD2 (6 bases). V was trimmed by 3 bases and J by 6 bases, leaving 12 bases between them. The CDR3 totals 13 residues. Germline loops: CDR1 SNHLY, CDR2 FYNNEI. CDR3 coding DNA: TGTGCCAGCAGTGAGGGGGACTTTTCCGAGCAGTACTTC. Residues: CASSEGDFSEQYF.